This T cell receptor beta chain was retrieved from a study of blood T cells in healthy people across ages. A second PCR of about 7 to 12 cycles used a sample-barcoded 5' primer and a J-beta primer mix. One entry per CDR3 protein results from TCRdb running MiXCR on the 5' RACE reads. The table records about 770,000 distinct CDR3 sequences, roughly 44% of them present only once. Aged roughly 6 to 100, donors were systemically healthy Caucasians from Russia. CDR3 length equals 16 residues. Germline lookup yields CDR1 SNHLY and CDR2 FYNNEI. After removal of 5 bases from V and 3 bases from J, the junction contained 13 bases not matched to a gene.

Specimen: blood. The receptor was isolated from a man aged 55-75 years in good health. The rearrangement joins TRBV2 to TRBJ2-7, with 7 bases aligning to TRBD1. CDR3: CASSFSVRQGFYEQYF. CDR3 nucleotides: TGTGCCAGCAGTTTTTCAGTAAGACAGGGTTTCTACGAGCAGTACTTC. The entire variable domain, with the rest obtained from reference TRBV2 and TRBJ2-7, is as follows: EPEVTQTPSHQVTQMGQEVILRCVPISNHLYFYWYRQILGQKVEFLVSFYNNEISEKSEIFDDQFSVERPDGSNFTLKIRSTKLEDSAMYFCASSFSVRQGFYEQYFGPGTRLTVT.